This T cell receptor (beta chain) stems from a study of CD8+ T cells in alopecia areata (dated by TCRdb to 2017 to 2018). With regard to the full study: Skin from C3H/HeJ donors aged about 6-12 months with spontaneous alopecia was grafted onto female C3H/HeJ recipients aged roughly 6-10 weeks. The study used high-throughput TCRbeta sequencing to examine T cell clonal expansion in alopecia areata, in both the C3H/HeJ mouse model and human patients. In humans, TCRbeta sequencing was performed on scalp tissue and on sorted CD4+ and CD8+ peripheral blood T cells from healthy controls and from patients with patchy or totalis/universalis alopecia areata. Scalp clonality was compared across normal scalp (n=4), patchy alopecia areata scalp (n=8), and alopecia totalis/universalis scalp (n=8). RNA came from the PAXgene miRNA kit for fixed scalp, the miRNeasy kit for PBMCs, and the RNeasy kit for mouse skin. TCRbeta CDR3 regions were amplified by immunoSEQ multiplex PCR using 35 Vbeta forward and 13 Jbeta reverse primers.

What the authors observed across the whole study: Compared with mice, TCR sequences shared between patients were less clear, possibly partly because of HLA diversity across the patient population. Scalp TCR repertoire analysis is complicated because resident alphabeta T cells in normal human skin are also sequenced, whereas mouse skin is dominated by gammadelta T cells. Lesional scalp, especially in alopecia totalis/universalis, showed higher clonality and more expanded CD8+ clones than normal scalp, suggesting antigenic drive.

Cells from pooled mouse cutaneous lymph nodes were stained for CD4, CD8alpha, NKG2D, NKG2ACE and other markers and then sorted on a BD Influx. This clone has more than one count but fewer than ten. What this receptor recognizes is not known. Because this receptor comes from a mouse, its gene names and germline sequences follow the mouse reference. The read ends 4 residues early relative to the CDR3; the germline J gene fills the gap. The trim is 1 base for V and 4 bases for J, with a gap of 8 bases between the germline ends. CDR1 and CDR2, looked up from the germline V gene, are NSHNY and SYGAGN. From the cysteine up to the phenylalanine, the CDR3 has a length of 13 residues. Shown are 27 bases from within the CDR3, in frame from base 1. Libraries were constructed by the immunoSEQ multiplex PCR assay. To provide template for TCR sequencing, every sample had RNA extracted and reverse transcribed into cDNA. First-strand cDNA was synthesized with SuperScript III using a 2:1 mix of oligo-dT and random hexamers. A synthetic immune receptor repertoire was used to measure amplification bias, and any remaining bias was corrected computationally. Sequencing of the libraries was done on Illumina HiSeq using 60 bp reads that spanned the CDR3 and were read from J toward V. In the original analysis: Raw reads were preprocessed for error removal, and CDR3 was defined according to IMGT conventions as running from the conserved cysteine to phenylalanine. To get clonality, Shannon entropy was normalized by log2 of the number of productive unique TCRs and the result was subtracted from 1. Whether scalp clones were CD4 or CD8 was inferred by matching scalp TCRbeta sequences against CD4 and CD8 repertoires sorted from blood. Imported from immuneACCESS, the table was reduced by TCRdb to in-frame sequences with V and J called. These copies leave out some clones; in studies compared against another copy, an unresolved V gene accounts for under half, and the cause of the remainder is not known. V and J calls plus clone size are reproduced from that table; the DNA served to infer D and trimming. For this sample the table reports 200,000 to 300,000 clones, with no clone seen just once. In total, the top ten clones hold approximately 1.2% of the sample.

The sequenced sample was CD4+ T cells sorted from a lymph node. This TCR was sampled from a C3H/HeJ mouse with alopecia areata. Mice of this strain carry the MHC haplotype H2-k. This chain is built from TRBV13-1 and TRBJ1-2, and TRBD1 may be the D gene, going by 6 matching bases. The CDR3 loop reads CASSDSDSSDYTF. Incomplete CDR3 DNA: TGTGCCAGCAGTGATTCGGACAGCTCC.